This is a list of T cell receptor beta chains from one sample in a study of T cells in Graves' hyperthyroidism and ophthalmopathy. TCRdb processed the multiplex PCR reads anew with MiXCR; each CDR3 protein has one entry. The top ten hold 25% to 35% of the sample, which has 500,000 or so distinct CDR3 sequences, around 15% seen once. Sequenced: blood. The receptors were sampled from a woman younger than 45 with Graves' ophthalmopathy. The CDR3 runs from the conserved cysteine through the conserved F or W. The order of the fields is D gene, V gene, J gene, clone size, CDR3 protein, CDR3 DNA. D genes are given only for firm matches. Some rows have no size entry. The others give once, few or many, or a class for an expanded clone.

D gene: -; V gene: TRBV6-9; J gene: TRBJ1-3; clone size: -; CDR3 protein: CASSYGAGPGNTIYF; CDR3 DNA: TGTGCCAGCAGTTACGGTGCGGGGCCTGGAAACACCATATATTTT
D gene: TRBD2; V gene: TRBV29-1; J gene: TRBJ2-1; clone size: many; CDR3 protein: CSVVYGGYNEQFF; CDR3 DNA: TGCAGCGTTGTATACGGGGGGTACAATGAGCAGTTCTTC
D gene: -; V gene: TRBV27; J gene: TRBJ2-7; clone size: many; CDR3 protein: CASSLLGLRYEQYF; CDR3 DNA: TGTGCCAGCAGTTTATTAGGGTTGAGATACGAGCAGTACTTC
D gene: -; V gene: TRBV5-1; J gene: TRBJ2-3; clone size: many; CDR3 protein: CASSLRRDVDTQYF; CDR3 DNA: TGCGCCAGCAGCTTGAGGAGGGACGTAGATACGCAGTATTTT
D gene: -; V gene: TRBV5-1; J gene: TRBJ2-7; clone size: many; CDR3 protein: CASSLVADSYEQYF; CDR3 DNA: TGCGCCAGCAGCTTGGTAGCAGACTCCTACGAGCAGTACTTC
D gene: -; V gene: TRBV12-3/TRBV12-4; J gene: TRBJ2-7; clone size: many; CDR3 protein: CASTWTGAYEQYF; CDR3 DNA: TGTGCCAGCACATGGACGGGAGCCTACGAGCAGTACTTC
D gene: -; V gene: TRBV4-1; J gene: TRBJ2-7; clone size: many; CDR3 protein: CASSQNYEQYF; CDR3 DNA: TGCGCCAGCAGCCAGAACTACGAGCAGTACTTC
D gene: -; V gene: TRBV7-9; J gene: TRBJ2-5; clone size: -; CDR3 protein: CASSPISYQETQYF; CDR3 DNA: TGTGCCAGCAGCCCGATCTCGTACCAAGAGACCCAGTACTTC
D gene: -; V gene: TRBV12-3/TRBV12-4; J gene: TRBJ2-7; clone size: -; CDR3 protein: CASSSRGQSSYEQYF; CDR3 DNA: TGTGCCAGCAGTTCCCGGGGCCAGAGCTCCTACGAGCAGTACTTC
D gene: TRBD2; V gene: TRBV6-2/TRBV6-3; J gene: TRBJ2-7; clone size: few; CDR3 protein: CASSYSGTSGSFYEQYF; CDR3 DNA: TGTGCCAGCAGTTACTCAGGTACTAGCGGGAGTTTTTACGAGCAGTACTTC
D gene: TRBD2; V gene: TRBV20-1; J gene: TRBJ2-7; clone size: -; CDR3 protein: CSAASGTYEQYF; CDR3 DNA: TGCAGTGCTGCTAGCGGGACGTACGAGCAGTACTTC
D gene: TRBD1; V gene: TRBV18; J gene: TRBJ2-1; clone size: many; CDR3 protein: CASSPGTGMGEQFF; CDR3 DNA: TGTGCCAGCTCACCAGGGACAGGGATGGGTGAGCAGTTCTTC
D gene: -; V gene: TRBV20-1; J gene: TRBJ1-5; clone size: many; CDR3 protein: CSARWSGVRNQPQHF; CDR3 DNA: TGCAGTGCTCGGTGGTCCGGGGTACGAAATCAGCCCCAGCATTTT
D gene: TRBD1; V gene: TRBV20-1; J gene: TRBJ1-1; clone size: many; CDR3 protein: CSADRVNTEAFF; CDR3 DNA: TGCAGTGCTGACAGGGTGAACACTGAAGCTTTCTTT
D gene: -; V gene: TRBV7-2; J gene: TRBJ2-3; clone size: few; CDR3 protein: CASSWGLSFDTQYF; CDR3 DNA: TGTGCCAGCAGCTGGGGCCTTAGTTTTGATACGCAGTATTTT
D gene: -; V gene: TRBV6-5; J gene: TRBJ1-1; clone size: many; CDR3 protein: CASSYRQTNTEAFF; CDR3 DNA: TGTGCCAGCAGTTATCGACAGACTAACACTGAAGCTTTCTTT
D gene: -; V gene: TRBV3-1; J gene: TRBJ1-5; clone size: many; CDR3 protein: CASSQGQPVFNQPQHF; CDR3 DNA: TGTGCCAGCAGCCAAGGACAGCCGGTCTTCAATCAGCCCCAGCATTTT
D gene: -; V gene: TRBV12-3/TRBV12-4; J gene: TRBJ1-4; clone size: many; CDR3 protein: CASSLHGAGEKLFF; CDR3 DNA: TGTGCCAGCAGTTTACACGGGGCCGGTGAAAAACTGTTTTTT
D gene: TRBD1; V gene: TRBV28; J gene: TRBJ1-1; clone size: many; CDR3 protein: CASSFRSGGVLNTEAFF; CDR3 DNA: TGTGCCAGCAGTTTTCGGTCAGGGGGCGTCTTGAACACTGAAGCTTTCTTT
D gene: -; V gene: TRBV7-9; J gene: TRBJ1-4; clone size: many; CDR3 protein: CASSSPDGVEKLFF; CDR3 DNA: TGTGCCAGCAGCTCCCCGGACGGAGTGGAAAAACTGTTTTTT
D gene: -; V gene: TRBV6-2/TRBV6-3; J gene: TRBJ1-5; clone size: -; CDR3 protein: CASSQTGFNQPQHF; CDR3 DNA: TGTGCCAGCAGCCAAACAGGGTTCAATCAGCCCCAGCATTTT
D gene: -; V gene: TRBV7-2; J gene: TRBJ2-5; clone size: many; CDR3 protein: CASSPRVAAKETQYF; CDR3 DNA: TGTGCCAGCAGCCCCCGGGTAGCGGCCAAAGAGACCCAGTACTTC
D gene: TRBD1; V gene: TRBV20-1; J gene: TRBJ1-5; clone size: few; CDR3 protein: CSARKNSGGGQPQHF; CDR3 DNA: TGCAGTGCCAGAAAGAATTCAGGGGGAGGCCAGCCCCAGCATTTT
D gene: TRBD2; V gene: TRBV4-1; J gene: TRBJ2-7; clone size: -; CDR3 protein: CASSQDGTSGTVSYEQYF; CDR3 DNA: TGCGCCAGCAGCCAAGATGGGACTAGCGGGACCGTATCGTACGAGCAGTACTTC
D gene: TRBD2; V gene: TRBV7-9; J gene: TRBJ2-1; clone size: few; CDR3 protein: CASRFSGRDNEQFF; CDR3 DNA: TGTGCCAGCAGATTTAGCGGGAGGGACAATGAGCAGTTCTTC
D gene: -; V gene: TRBV13; J gene: TRBJ1-1; clone size: many; CDR3 protein: CASSLDHTEAFF; CDR3 DNA: TGTGCCAGCAGCTTGGACCACACTGAAGCTTTCTTT
D gene: -; V gene: TRBV7-9; J gene: TRBJ1-2; clone size: many; CDR3 protein: CASSLRQEDSYGYTF; CDR3 DNA: TGTGCCAGCAGCTTAAGGCAGGAGGATAGCTATGGCTACACCTTC
D gene: -; V gene: TRBV7-2; J gene: TRBJ2-3; clone size: many; CDR3 protein: CASSLARLHRNTDTQYF; CDR3 DNA: TGTGCCAGCAGCTTAGCGCGCTTACACAGGAACACAGATACGCAGTATTTT
D gene: TRBD2; V gene: TRBV28; J gene: TRBJ2-3; clone size: many; CDR3 protein: CASSFFSGRPSDTQYF; CDR3 DNA: TGTGCCAGCAGTTTCTTCTCCGGGAGGCCCTCAGATACGCAGTATTTT
D gene: -; V gene: TRBV10-3; J gene: TRBJ2-7; clone size: many; CDR3 protein: CAIKGASASEQYF; CDR3 DNA: TGTGCCATCAAAGGGGCTAGCGCCTCCGAGCAGTACTTC
D gene: -; V gene: TRBV3-1; J gene: TRBJ2-1; clone size: -; CDR3 protein: CASSPLLSEYNEQFF; CDR3 DNA: TGTGCCAGCAGCCCCTTACTAAGCGAGTACAATGAGCAGTTCTTC
D gene: TRBD1; V gene: TRBV9; J gene: TRBJ2-7; clone size: -; CDR3 protein: CASSGSRQGSYEQYF; CDR3 DNA: TGTGCCAGCAGCGGCAGCAGACAGGGTTCCTACGAGCAGTACTTC
D gene: -; V gene: TRBV19; J gene: TRBJ1-6; clone size: few; CDR3 protein: CASGAYNSPLHF; CDR3 DNA: TGTGCCTCCGGAGCCTATAATTCACCCCTCCACTTT
D gene: -; V gene: TRBV4-1; J gene: TRBJ1-5; clone size: few; CDR3 protein: CASSKGGGSGAQHF; CDR3 DNA: TGCGCCAGCAGCAAAGGGGGTGGATCCGGGGCCCAGCATTTT
D gene: TRBD1; V gene: TRBV6-2/TRBV6-3; J gene: TRBJ2-1; clone size: many; CDR3 protein: CASSYITGGNEQFF; CDR3 DNA: TGTGCCAGCAGTTATATAACAGGGGGCAATGAGCAGTTCTTC
D gene: TRBD1; V gene: TRBV19; J gene: TRBJ2-6; clone size: -; CDR3 protein: CASSPVPGQSSGANVLTF; CDR3 DNA: TGTGCCAGTAGTCCCGTCCCGGGACAGAGCTCTGGGGCCAACGTCCTGACTTTC
D gene: TRBD1; V gene: TRBV5-6; J gene: TRBJ2-7; clone size: -; CDR3 protein: CVSSLDRGSYEQYF; CDR3 DNA: TGTGTCAGCAGCCTAGACAGGGGGTCCTACGAGCAGTACTTC
D gene: -; V gene: TRBV28; J gene: TRBJ1-3; clone size: many; CDR3 protein: CASSLQGRGTGNTIYF; CDR3 DNA: TGTGCCAGCAGTCTCCAGGGTCGAGGGACCGGAAACACCATATATTTT
D gene: TRBD2; V gene: TRBV5-5; J gene: TRBJ2-1; clone size: -; CDR3 protein: CASSLDLGGSPNEQFF; CDR3 DNA: TGTGCCAGCAGCTTGGATTTAGGCGGGAGTCCAAATGAGCAGTTCTTC
D gene: TRBD1; V gene: TRBV10-3; J gene: TRBJ1-1; clone size: -; CDR3 protein: CAISNDRADTEAFF; CDR3 DNA: TGTGCCATCAGTAACGACAGGGCTGACACTGAAGCTTTCTTT
D gene: -; V gene: TRBV11-2; J gene: TRBJ2-3; clone size: many; CDR3 protein: CASSVRHGGFSTDTQYF; CDR3 DNA: TGTGCCAGCAGCGTACGACACGGGGGCTTCTCAACAGATACGCAGTATTTT
D gene: TRBD2; V gene: TRBV11-3; J gene: TRBJ2-2; clone size: -; CDR3 protein: CASSLKAGGSTGELFF; CDR3 DNA: TGTGCCAGCAGCCTGAAAGCGGGAGGGAGCACCGGGGAGCTGTTTTTT
D gene: TRBD1; V gene: TRBV28; J gene: TRBJ2-5; clone size: many; CDR3 protein: CASSLGTGATQYF; CDR3 DNA: TGTGCCAGCAGTCTCGGGACAGGGGCGACCCAGTACTTC
D gene: TRBD2; V gene: TRBV7-9; J gene: TRBJ2-3; clone size: many; CDR3 protein: CASSFSGSVDTQYF; CDR3 DNA: TGTGCCAGCAGCTTTAGCGGGAGCGTAGATACGCAGTATTTT